The clone carrying this T cell receptor beta chain was observed many times. Its target is unknown. Using its own MiXCR run on the RT-PCR reads, TCRdb lists one record per CDR3 protein. The data contain more than 450,000 distinct CDR3 sequences, roughly 12% of them singletons. This entry is derived from a study of response to subunit inactivated influenza vaccine. Whole-study results and caveats: With each seasonal influenza vaccination, the authors suggested, few new T cells are recruited.

V dropped 6 bases and J dropped 4; count of bases not matched to a gene: 6. The CDR3 contains 13 residues. Germline V lookup: CDR1 SNHLY, CDR2 FYNNEI. This receptor was obtained from a man in his fifties or sixties who received an inactivated influenza vaccine. The J gene is TRBJ2-7, the V gene TRBV2, with 7 positions matching TRBD1. Sequenced material: PBMCs from blood, taken on the day of vaccination. The CDR3 DNA sequence: TGTGCCAGCAGCTCGGGACAGAGATACGAGCAGTACTTC. The encoded protein is CASSSGQRYEQYF.